This TCR beta chain was sequenced in a study of blood T cell repertoires in COVID-19. Looking at the study overall: T cells, B-cell-depleted T cells, or PBMCs supplied cDNA or gDNA.

The Seattle site enrolled patients during active infection and followed them longitudinally. Trimming took 0 bases from V and 3 from J, leaving 10 bases between them. In germline, CDR1 is SGDLS, CDR2 YYNGEE. This CDR3 comprises 14 residues. Measured with immunoSEQ multiplex PCR; TCRdb has only the in-frame clones, and not every one. Among some 130,000 clones listed, about 89% were seen once. The TCR sequence derives from a man aged 60-69 years with COVID-19, enrolled during active disease. The chain uses TRBV9 and TRBJ2-7, with a tentative D call TRBD1 (5 bases). Sequencing was done on a sample of peripheral blood. The CDR3 coding sequence is TGTGCCAGCAGCGTAGGGGGCGCAGTCTACGAGCAGTACTTC. Protein product: CASSVGGAVYEQYF.